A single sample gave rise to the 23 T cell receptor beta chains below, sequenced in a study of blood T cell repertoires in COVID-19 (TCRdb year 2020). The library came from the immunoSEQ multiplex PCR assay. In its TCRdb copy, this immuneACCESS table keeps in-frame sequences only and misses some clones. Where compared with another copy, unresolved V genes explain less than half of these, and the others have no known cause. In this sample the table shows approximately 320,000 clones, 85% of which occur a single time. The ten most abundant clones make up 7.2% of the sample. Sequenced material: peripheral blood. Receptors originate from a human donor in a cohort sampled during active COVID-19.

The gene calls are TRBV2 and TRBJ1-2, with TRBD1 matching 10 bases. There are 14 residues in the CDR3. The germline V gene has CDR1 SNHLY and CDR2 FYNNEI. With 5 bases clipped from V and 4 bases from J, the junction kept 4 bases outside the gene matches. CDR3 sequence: CASSSRTGGYGYTF. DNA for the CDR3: TGTGCCAGCAGTTCCAGGACAGGGGGCTATGGCTACACCTTC.

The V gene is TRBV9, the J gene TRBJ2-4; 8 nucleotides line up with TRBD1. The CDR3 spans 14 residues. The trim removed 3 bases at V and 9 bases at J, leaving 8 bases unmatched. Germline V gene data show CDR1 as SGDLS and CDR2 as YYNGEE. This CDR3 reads CASSAPGQEGIQYF. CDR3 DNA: TGTGCCAGCAGCGCCCCGGGACAGGAGGGCATTCAGTACTTC.

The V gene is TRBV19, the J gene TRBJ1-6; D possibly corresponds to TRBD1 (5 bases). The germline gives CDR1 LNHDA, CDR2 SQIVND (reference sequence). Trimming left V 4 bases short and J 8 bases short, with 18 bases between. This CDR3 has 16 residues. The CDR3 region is CASSTPGTGGDSPLHF. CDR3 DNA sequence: TGTGCCAGTAGTACCCCGGGTACAGGTGGGGATTCACCCCTCCACTTT.

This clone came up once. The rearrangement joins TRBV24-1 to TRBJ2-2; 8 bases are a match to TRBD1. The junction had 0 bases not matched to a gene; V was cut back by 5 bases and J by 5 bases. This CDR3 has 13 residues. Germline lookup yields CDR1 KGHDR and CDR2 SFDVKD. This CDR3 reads CATSGTGTGELFF. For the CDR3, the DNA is TGTGCCACCAGTGGGACAGGGACCGGGGAGCTGTTTTTT.

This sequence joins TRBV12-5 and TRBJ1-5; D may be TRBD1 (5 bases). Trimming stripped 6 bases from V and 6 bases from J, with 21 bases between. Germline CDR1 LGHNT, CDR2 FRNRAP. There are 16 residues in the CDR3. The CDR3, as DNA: TGTGCTAGTGGCGGGTCGGCAGGGTGGGATCCTCAGCCCCAGCATTTT. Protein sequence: CASGGSAGWDPQPQHF.

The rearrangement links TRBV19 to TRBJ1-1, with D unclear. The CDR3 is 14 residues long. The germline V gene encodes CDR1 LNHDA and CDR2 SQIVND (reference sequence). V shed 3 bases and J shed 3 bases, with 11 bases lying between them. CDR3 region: CASSIKYRDTEAFF. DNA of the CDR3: TGTGCCAGTAGTATCAAATACCGGGACACTGAAGCTTTCTTT.

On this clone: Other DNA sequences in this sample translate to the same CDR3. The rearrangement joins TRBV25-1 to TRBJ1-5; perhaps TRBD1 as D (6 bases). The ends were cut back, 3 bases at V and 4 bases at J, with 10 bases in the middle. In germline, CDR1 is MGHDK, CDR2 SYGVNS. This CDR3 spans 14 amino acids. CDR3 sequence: CASSDLQGNQPQHF. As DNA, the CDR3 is TGTGCCAGCAGTGATTTGCAGGGGAATCAGCCCCAGCATTTT.

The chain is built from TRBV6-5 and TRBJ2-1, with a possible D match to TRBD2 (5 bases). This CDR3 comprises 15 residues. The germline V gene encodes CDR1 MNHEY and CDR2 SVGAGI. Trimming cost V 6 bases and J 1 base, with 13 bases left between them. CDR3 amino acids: CASSRGSLSYNEQFF. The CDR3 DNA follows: TGTGCCAGCAGCCGCGGGTCCCTGTCCTACAATGAGCAGTTCTTC.

This CDR3 reads CACPGAGGTDTQYF. CDR3 DNA sequence: TGTGCCTGCCCTGGGGCGGGGGGCACAGATACGCAGTATTTT. V gene TRBV30 combines with J gene TRBJ2-3, with 7 positions matching TRBD2. The CDR3 runs to 14 residues. Germline CDR1 reads GTSNPN; CDR2 reads SVGIG (reference sequence). V lost 6 bases and J lost 1; bases outside the gene matches: 7.

This CDR3 is CASTSGGPSTDTQYF. DNA of the CDR3: TGTGCCAGCACGAGCGGGGGCCCTAGCACAGATACGCAGTATTTT. V usage is TRBV2 and J usage is TRBJ2-3; 8 positions match TRBD2. The length of the CDR3 is 15 residues. Germline V lookup: CDR1 SNHLY, CDR2 FYNNEI. Trimming took 7 bases from V and 0 from J; bases not matched to a gene: 6.

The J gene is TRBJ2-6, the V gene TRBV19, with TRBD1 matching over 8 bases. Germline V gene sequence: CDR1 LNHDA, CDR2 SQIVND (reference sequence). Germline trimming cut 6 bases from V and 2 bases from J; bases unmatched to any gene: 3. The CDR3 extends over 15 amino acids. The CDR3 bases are TGTGCCAGTAGGGAGGACAGGGCTGGGGCCAACGTCCTGACTTTC. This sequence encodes CASREDRAGANVLTF.

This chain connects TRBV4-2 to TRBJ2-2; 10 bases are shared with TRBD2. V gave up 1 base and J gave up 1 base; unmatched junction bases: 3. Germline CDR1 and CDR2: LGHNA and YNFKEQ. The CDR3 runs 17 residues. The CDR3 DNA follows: TGTGCCAGCAGCCAAGTTGCTAGCGGGGGGAACACCGGGGAGCTGTTTTTT. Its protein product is CASSQVASGGNTGELFF.

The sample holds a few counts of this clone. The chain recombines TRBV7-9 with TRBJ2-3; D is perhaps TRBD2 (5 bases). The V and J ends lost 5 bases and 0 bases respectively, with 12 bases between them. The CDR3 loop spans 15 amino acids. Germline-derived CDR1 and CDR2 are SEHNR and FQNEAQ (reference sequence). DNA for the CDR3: TGTGCCAGCAGCCCCGGGATTGCTAGCACAGATACGCAGTATTTT. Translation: CASSPGIASTDTQYF.

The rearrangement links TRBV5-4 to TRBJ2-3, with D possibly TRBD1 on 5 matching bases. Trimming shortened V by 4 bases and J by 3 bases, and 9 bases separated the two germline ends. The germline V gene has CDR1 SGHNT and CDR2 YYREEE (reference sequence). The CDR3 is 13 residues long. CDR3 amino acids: CASSRRTTDTQYF. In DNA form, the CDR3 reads TGTGCCAGCAGCCGACGGACAACAGATACGCAGTATTTT.

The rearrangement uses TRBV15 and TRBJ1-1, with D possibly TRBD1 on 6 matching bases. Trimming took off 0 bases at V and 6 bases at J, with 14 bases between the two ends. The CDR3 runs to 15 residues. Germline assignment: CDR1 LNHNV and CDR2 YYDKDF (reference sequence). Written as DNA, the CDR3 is TGTGCCACCAGCAGAGATCCCATCGACAGGCCTGAAGCTTTCTTT. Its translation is CATSRDPIDRPEAFF.

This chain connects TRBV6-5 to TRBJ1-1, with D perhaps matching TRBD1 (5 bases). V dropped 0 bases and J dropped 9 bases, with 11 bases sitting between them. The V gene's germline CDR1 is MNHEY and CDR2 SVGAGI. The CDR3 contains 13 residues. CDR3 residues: CASSYSRGRQAFF. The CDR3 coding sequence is TGTGCCAGCAGTTACTCTCGGGGGAGGCAAGCTTTCTTT.

The CDR3 spells CATSDPSISQETQYF. The CDR3 nucleotides read TGTGCCACCAGTGATCCCTCTATTTCCCAAGAGACCCAGTACTTC. This chain uses TRBV24-1 with TRBJ2-5; D call uncertain. Germline V CDR1 and CDR2: KGHDR, SFDVKD. V was pared by 3 bases and J by 1 base, with 11 bases between. The CDR3 contains 15 residues.

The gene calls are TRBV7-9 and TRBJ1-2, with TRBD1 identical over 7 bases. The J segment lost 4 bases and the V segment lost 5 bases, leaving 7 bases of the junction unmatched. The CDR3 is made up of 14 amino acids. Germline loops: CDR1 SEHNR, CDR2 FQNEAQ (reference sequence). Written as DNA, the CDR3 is TGTGCCAGCAGCCACCGGGACAGCCCCTATGGCTACACCTTC. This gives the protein CASSHRDSPYGYTF. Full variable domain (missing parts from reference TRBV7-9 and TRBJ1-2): DTGVSQNPRHKITKRGQNVTFRCDPISEHNRLYWYRQTLGQGPEFLTYFQNEAQLEKSRLLSDRFSAERPKGSFSTLEIQRTEQGDSAMYLCASSHRDSPYGYTFGSGTRLTVV.

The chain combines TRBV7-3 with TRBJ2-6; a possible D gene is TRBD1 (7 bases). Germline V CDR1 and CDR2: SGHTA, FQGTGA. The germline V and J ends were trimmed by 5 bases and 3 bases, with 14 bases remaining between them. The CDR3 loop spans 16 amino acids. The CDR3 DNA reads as TGTGCCAGCAGCATCTGGGGGGACAGTGGGGCCAACGTCCTGACTTTC. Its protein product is CASSIWGDSGANVLTF.

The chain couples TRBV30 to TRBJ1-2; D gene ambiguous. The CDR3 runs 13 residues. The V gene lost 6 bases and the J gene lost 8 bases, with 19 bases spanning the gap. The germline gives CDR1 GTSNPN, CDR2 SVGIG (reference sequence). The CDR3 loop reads CACETPMLPGYTF. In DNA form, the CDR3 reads TGTGCCTGCGAGACACCCATGTTGCCCGGCTACACCTTC.

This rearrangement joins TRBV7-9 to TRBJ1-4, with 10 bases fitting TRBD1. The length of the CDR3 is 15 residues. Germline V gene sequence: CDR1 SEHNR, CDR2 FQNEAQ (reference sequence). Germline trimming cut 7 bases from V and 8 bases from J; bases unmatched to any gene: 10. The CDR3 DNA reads TGTGCCAGCATGACTCCGGGACAGGGGATCGAAAAACTGTTTTTT. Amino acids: CASMTPGQGIEKLFF.

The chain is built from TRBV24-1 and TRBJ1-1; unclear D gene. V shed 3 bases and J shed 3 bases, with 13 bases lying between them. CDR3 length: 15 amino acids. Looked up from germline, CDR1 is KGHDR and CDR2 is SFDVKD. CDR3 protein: CATSDPASGDTEAFF. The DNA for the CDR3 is TGTGCCACCAGTGATCCCGCGAGCGGGGACACTGAAGCTTTCTTT.

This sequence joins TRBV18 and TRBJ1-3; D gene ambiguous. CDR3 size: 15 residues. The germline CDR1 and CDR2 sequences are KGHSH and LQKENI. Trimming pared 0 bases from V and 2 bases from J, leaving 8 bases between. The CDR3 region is CASSPPGVAGNTIYF. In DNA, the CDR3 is TGTGCCAGCTCACCACCAGGAGTGGCTGGAAACACCATATATTTT.